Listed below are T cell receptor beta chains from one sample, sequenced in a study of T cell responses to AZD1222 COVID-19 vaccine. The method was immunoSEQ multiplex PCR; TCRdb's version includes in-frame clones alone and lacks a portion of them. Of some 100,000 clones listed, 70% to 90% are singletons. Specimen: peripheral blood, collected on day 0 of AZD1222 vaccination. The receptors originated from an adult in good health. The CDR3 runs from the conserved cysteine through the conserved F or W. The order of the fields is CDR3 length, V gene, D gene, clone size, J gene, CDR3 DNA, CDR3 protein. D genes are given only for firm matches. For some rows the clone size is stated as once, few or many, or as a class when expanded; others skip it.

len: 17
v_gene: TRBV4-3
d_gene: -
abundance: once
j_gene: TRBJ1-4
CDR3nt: TGCGCCAGCAGCCAAGGTCCCGGAGGAGGGGTAAATGAAAAACTGTTTTTT
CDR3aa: CASSQGPGGGVNEKLFF

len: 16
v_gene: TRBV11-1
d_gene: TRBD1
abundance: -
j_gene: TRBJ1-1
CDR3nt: TGTGCCAGCAGCCTGGACAGGAGGGGGGGAAGCACTGAAGCTTTCTTT
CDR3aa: CASSLDRRGGSTEAFF

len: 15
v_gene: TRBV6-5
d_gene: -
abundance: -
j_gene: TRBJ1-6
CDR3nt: TGTGCCAGCAGCGATGCTAGAGGGCCGAATTCACCCCTCCACTTT
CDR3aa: CASSDARGPNSPLHF

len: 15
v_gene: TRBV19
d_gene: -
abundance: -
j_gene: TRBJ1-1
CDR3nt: TGTGCCAGTAGTCCCACACGACAGAAGAACACTGAAGCTTTCTTT
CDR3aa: CASSPTRQKNTEAFF

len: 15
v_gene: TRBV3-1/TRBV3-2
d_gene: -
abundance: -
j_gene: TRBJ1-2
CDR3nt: TGTGCCAGCAGCCAAGATTTGAGAACAAGCTATGGCTACACCTTC
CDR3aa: CASSQDLRTSYGYTF

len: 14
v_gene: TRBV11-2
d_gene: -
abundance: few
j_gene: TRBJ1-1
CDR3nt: TGTGCCAGCAGCTTTCCAGGGGCCAACACTGAAGCTTTCTTT
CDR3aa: CASSFPGANTEAFF

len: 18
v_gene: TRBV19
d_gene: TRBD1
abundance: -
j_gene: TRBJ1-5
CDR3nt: TGTGCCAGTAGTACCCAGGACAGGGGGCATCGAAGCAATCAGCCCCAGCATTTT
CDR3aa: CASSTQDRGHRSNQPQHF

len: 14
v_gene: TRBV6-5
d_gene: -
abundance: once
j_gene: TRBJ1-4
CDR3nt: TGTGCCAGCAGGACGGGAAGGCCTAATGAAAAACTGTTTTTT
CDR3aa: CASRTGRPNEKLFF

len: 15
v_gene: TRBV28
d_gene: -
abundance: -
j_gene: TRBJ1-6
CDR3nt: TGTGCCAGCAGGTACAGCGTGGGGACAAATTCACCCCTCCACTTT
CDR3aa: CASRYSVGTNSPLHF

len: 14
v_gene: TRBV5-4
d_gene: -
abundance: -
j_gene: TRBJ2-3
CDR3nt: TGTGCCAGCAGCTTGGGTGGTATCACAGATACGCAGTATTTT
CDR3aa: CASSLGGITDTQYF

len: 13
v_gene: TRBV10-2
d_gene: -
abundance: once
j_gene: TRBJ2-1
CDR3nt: TGCGCCAGCAGTGAGAATAGGATCAATGAGCAGTTCTTC
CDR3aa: CASSENRINEQFF

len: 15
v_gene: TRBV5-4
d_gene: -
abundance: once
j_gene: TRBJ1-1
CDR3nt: TGTGCCAGCAGCTTGGGGGGATCCGGGAGGACTGAAGCTTTCTTT
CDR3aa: CASSLGGSGRTEAFF

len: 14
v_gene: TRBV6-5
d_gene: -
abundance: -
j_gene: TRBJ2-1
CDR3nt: TGTGCCAGCAGTCCCCGGGAATATTACAATGAGCAGTTCTTC
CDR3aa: CASSPREYYNEQFF

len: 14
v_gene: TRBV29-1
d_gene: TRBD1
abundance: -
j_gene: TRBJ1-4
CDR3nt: TGCAGCGCCTCCGGGGGACAGGATAATGAAAAACTGTTTTTT
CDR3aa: CSASGGQDNEKLFF

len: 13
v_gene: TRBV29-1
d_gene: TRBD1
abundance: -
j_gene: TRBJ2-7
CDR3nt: TGCAGCGCCAGGGGGACAGGGACCTACGAGCAGTACTTC
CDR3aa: CSARGTGTYEQYF

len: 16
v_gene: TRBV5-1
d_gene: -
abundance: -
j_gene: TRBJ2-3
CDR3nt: TGCGCCAGCAACTGGGGGGCGGGAGTTCTTGAGGATACGCAGTATTTT
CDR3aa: CASNWGAGVLEDTQYF

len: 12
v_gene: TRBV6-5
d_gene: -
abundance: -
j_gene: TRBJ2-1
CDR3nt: TGTGCCAGCAGTCGACTAGGGAATGAGCAGTTCTTC
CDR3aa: CASSRLGNEQFF

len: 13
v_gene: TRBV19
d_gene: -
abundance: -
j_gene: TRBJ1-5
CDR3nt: TGTGCCAGTAGCCCAGATGATGATCAGCCCCAGCATTTT
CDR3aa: CASSPDDDQPQHF

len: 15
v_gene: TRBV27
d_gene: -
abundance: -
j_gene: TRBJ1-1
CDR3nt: TGTGCCAGCAGTGAGCAGGGTGGCGTGGGCACTGAAGCTTTCTTT
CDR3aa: CASSEQGGVGTEAFF

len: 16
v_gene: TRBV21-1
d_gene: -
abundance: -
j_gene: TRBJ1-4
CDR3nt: TGTGCCAGCAGCAAAGTCTTCGATCGCTCCCAGTTGAAACTGTTTTTT
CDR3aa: CASSKVFDRSQLKLFF

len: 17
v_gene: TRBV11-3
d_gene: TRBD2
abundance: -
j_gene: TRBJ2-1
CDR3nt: TGTGCCAGCAGCTTATGGGCTACGGGAGGGCGTTACAATGAGCAGTTCTTC
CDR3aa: CASSLWATGGRYNEQFF

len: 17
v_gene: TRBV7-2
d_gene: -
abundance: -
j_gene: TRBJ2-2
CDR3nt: TGTGCCAGCAGTTCCACCAGGGGTTCTCGAAAAACCGGGGAGCTGTTTTTT
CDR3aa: CASSSTRGSRKTGELFF

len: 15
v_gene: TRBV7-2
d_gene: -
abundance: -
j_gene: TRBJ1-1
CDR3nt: TGTGCCAGCAGCTTAGTCGGGGGCCTGAACACTGAAGCTTTCTTT
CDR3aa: CASSLVGGLNTEAFF

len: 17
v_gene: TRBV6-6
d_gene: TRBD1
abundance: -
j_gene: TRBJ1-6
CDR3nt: TGTGCCAGCAGTCCGACAGGGGCCCCCCTGGGGAATTCACCCCTCCACTTT
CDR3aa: CASSPTGAPLGNSPLHF

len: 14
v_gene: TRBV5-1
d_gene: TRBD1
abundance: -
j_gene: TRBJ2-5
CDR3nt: TGCGCCAGCAGCTCGGGACAGTACCAAGAGACCCAGTACTTC
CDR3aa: CASSSGQYQETQYF

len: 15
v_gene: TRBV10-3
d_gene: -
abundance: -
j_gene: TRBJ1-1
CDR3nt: TGTGCCATCAGTGAGTGGGGGATTGGGAACACTGAAGCTTTCTTT
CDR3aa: CAISEWGIGNTEAFF

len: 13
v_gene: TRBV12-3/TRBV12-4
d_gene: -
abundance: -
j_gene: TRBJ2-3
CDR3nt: TGTGCCACCTCAACTAGTGGCACAGATACGCAGTATTTT
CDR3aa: CATSTSGTDTQYF

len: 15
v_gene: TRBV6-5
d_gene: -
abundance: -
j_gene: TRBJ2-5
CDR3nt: TGTGCCAGCAGTTACTCGCTCAGGGGCGAGGAGACCCAGTACTTC
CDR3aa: CASSYSLRGEETQYF

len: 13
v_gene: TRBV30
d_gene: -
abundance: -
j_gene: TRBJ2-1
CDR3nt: TGTGCCTGGAGAAGAGGGTACTACAATGAGCAGTTCTTC
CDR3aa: CAWRRGYYNEQFF

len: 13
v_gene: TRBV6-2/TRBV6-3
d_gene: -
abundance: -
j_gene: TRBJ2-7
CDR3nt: TGTGCCAGCAGCCACACCAGGGGCTACGAGCAGTACTTC
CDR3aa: CASSHTRGYEQYF

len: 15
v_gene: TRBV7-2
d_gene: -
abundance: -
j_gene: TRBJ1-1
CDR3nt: TGTGCCAGCAGCCTGACCCGGGGGCGCGAGACTGAAGCTTTCTTT
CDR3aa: CASSLTRGRETEAFF

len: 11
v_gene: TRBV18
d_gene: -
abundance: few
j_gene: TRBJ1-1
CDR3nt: TGTGCCAGCTCACCAAACACTGAAGCTTTCTTT
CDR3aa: CASSPNTEAFF

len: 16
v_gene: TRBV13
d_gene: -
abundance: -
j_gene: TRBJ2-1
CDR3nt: TGTGCCAGCAGCTTAAGGTTCGGGGATACGAACAATGAGCAGTTCTTC
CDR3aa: CASSLRFGDTNNEQFF

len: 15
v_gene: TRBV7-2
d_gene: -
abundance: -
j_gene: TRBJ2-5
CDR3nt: TGTGCCAGCAGCTTTAAGGGGGGGCCAGGAAAGACCCAGTACTTC
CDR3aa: CASSFKGGPGKTQYF

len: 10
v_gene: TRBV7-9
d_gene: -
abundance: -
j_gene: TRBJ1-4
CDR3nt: TGTTTGGCCGGAAGTGAAAAACTGTTTTTT
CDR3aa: CLAGSEKLFF

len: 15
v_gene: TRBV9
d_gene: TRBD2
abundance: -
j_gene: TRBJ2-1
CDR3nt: TGTGCCAGCAGCGTAGGAGCGGGAGGAAACAATGAGCAGTTCTTC
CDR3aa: CASSVGAGGNNEQFF

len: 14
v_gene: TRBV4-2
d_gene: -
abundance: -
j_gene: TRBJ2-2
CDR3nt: TGTGCCAGCAGCCAGCAGGGTTACCCCGGGGAGCTGTTTTTT
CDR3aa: CASSQQGYPGELFF

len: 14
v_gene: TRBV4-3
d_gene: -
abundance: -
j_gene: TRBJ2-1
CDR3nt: TGCGCCAGCAGCCAACAAGGGGGGGGGAATGAGCAGTTCTTC
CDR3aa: CASSQQGGGNEQFF

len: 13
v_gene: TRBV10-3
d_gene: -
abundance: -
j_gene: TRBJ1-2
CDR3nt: TGTGCCATCAGCCAGATTGTCGGGTACGGCTACACCTTC
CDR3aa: CAISQIVGYGYTF

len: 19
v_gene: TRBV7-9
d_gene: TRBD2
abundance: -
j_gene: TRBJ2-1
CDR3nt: TGTGCCAGCAGCTCCGTCCCGGGACTAGCGGGAGGGAAGGCCAATGAGCAGTTCTTC
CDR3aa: CASSSVPGLAGGKANEQFF

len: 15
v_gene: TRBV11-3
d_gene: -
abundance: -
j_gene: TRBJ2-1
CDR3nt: TGTGCCAGCGGGGGGTCTAGCGGGACAGGCAATGAGCAGTTCTTC
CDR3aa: CASGGSSGTGNEQFF

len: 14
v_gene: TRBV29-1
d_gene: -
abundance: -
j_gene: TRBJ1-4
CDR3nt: TGCAGCTCTGGTAGGGGGGAACCCAATGAAAAACTGTTTTTT
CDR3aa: CSSGRGEPNEKLFF

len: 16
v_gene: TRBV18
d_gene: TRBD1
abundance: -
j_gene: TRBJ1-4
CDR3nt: TGTGCCAGCTCACAAAATTCGAGACAGGGCGGTGAAAAACTGTTTTTT
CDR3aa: CASSQNSRQGGEKLFF

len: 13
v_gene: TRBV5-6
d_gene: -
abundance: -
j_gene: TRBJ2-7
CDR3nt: TGTGCCAGCAGCCGAGGAACTGCTTACGAGCAGTACTTC
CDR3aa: CASSRGTAYEQYF

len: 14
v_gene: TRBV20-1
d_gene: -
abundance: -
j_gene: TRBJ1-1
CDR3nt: TGCAGTGCTAGTGCGACGTATATGAACACTGAAGCTTTCTTT
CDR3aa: CSASATYMNTEAFF

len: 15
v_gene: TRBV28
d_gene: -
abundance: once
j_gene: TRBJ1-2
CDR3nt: TGTGCCAGCAGTTTGACAGGCCTACGGGTGGGTGGCTACACCTTC
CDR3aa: CASSLTGLRVGGYTF

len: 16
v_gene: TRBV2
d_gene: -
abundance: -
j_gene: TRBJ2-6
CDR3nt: TGTGCCAGCAGTGAACCGAGGGGGGCTGGGGCCAACGTCCTGACTTTC
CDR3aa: CASSEPRGAGANVLTF

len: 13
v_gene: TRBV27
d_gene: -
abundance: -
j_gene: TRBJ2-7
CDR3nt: TGTGCCAGCAGTTTTTGGGGGCCCTACGAGCAGTACTTC
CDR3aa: CASSFWGPYEQYF

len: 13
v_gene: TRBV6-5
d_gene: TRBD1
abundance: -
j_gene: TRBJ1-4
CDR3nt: TGTGCCAGCAGAGATTTCAGGGGGGGAAAACTGTTTTTT
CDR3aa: CASRDFRGGKLFF